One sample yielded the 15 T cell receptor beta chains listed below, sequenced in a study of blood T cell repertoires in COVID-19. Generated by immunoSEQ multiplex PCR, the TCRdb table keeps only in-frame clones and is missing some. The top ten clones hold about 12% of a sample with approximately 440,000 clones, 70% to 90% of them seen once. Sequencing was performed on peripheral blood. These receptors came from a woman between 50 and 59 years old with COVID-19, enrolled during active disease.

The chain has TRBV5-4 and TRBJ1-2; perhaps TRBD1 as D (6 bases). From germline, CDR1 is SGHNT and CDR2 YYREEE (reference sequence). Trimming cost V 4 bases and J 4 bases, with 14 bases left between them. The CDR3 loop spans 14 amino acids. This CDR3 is CASSITRGSYGYTF. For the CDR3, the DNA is TGTGCCAGCAGCATCACTAGGGGGTCCTATGGCTACACCTTC.

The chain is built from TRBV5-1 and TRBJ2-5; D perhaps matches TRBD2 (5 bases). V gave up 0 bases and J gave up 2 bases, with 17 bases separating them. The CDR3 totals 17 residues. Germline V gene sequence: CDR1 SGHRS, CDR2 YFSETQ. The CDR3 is CASSLVGSVRTQETQYF. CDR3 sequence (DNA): TGCGCCAGCAGCTTGGTTGGTAGCGTTCGCACACAAGAGACCCAGTACTTC.

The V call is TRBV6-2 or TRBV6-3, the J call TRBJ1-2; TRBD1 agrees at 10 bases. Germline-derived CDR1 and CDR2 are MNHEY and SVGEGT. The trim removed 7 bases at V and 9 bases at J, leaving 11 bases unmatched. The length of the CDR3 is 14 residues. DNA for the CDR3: TGTGCCAGCACCCCGGGACAGGGGTTCTCTCGCTACACCTTC. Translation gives CASTPGQGFSRYTF.

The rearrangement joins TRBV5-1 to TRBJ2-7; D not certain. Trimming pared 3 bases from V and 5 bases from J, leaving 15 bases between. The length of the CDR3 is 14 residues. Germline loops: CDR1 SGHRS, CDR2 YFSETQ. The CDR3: CASSSARFQDEQYF. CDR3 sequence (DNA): TGCGCCAGCAGCTCCGCAAGATTCCAGGACGAGCAGTACTTC.

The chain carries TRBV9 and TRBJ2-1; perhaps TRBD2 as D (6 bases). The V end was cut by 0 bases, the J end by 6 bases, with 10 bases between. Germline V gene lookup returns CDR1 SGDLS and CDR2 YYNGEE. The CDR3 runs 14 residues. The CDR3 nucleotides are TGTGCCAGCAGCGTAGTAGCGACTAGCAATGAGCAGTTCTTC. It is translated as CASSVVATSNEQFF.

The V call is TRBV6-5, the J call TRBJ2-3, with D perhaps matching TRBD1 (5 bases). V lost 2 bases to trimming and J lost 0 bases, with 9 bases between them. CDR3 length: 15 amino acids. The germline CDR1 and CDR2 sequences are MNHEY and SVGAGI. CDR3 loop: CASSYKGHSTDTQYF. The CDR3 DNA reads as TGTGCCAGCAGTTACAAGGGGCATAGCACAGATACGCAGTATTTT.

The CDR3 nucleotides read TGTGCCAGCAGCCAACCCTACAGGGAGGGGACCGGGGAGCTGTTTTTT. Its protein is CASSQPYREGTGELFF. The chain combines TRBV5-5 with TRBJ2-2; perhaps TRBD2 as D (7 bases). Germline V gives CDR1 SGHKS, CDR2 YYEKEE (reference sequence). Trimming removed 4 bases from V and 5 bases from J, with 18 bases in between. The CDR3 is 16 residues long.

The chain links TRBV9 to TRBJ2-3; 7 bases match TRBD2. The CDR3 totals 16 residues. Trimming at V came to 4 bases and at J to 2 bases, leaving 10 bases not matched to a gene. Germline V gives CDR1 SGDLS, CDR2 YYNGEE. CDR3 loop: CASSSRGGLNTDTQYF. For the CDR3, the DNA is TGTGCCAGCAGCTCCCGCGGGGGACTAAACACAGATACGCAGTATTTT. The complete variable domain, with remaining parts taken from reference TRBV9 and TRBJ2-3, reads DSGVTQTPKHLITATGQRVTLRCSPRSGDLSVYWYQQSLDQGLQFLIQYYNGEERAKGNILERFSAQQFPDLHSELNLSSLELGDSALYFCASSSRGGLNTDTQYFGPGTRLTVL.

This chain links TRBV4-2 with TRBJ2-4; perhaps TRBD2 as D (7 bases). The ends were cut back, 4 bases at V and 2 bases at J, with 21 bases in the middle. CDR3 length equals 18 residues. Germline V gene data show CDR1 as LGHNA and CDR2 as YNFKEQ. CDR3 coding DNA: TGTGCCAGCAGCCCGAGGGAGGGGGGGACACGGTCCAAAAACATTCAGTACTTC. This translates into CASSPREGGTRSKNIQYF.

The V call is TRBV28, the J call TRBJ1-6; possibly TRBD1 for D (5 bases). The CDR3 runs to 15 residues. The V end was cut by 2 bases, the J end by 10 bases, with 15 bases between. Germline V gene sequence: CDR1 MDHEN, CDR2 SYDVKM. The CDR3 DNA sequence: TGTGCCAGCAGTTTACTGGGAGGGGAAGAATCACCCCTCCACTTT. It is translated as CASSLLGGEESPLHF.

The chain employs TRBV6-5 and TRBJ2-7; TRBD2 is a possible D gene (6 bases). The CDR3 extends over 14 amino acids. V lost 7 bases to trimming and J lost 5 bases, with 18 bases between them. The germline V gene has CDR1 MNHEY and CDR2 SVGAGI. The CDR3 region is CASIRRDSVHEQYF. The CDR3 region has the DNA TGTGCCAGCATCAGGAGGGATTCCGTCCACGAGCAGTACTTC.

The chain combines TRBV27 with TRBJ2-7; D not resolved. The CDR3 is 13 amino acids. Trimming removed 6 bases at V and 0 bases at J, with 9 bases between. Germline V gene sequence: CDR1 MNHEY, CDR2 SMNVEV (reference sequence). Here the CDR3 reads CASRPGGSYEQYF. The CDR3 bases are TGTGCCAGCAGACCGGGTGGCTCCTACGAGCAGTACTTC.

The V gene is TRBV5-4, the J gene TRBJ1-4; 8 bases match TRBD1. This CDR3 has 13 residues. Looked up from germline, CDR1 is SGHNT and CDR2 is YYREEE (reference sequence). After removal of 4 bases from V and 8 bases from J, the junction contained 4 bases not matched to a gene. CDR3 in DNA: TGTGCCAGCAGCGCGGGACAGGCAGAAAAACTGTTTTTT. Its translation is CASSAGQAEKLFF.

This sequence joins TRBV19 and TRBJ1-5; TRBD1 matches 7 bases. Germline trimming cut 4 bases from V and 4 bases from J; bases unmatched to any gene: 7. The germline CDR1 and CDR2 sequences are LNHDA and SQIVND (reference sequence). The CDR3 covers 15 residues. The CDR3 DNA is TGTGCCAGTAGTAGGGGACAGCCGAAAAATCAGCCCCAGCATTTT. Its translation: CASSRGQPKNQPQHF.

The CDR3 spells CASGQGQSPLHF. CDR3 nucleotide sequence: TGCGCCAGCGGACAGGGGCAATCACCCCTCCACTTT. The V gene is TRBV4-1, the J gene TRBJ1-6; 9 positions agree with TRBD1. The CDR3 runs 12 residues. The J segment lost 10 bases and the V segment lost 8 bases, leaving 3 bases of the junction unmatched. Germline CDR1 is MGHRA and CDR2 is YSYEKL.